This entry lists 5 T cell receptor beta chains sequenced from one sample in a study of blood T cell repertoires in COVID-19. Method: immunoSEQ multiplex PCR; TCRdb's copy keeps in-frame clones and lacks some. Of fewer than 250,000 clones listed, around four fifths are singletons. Sequenced: peripheral blood. These receptors all stem from a woman in her forties or fifties with acute or convalescent COVID-19.

This chain links TRBV27 with TRBJ2-7, with D perhaps matching TRBD2 (6 bases). The germline V gene encodes CDR1 MNHEY and CDR2 SMNVEV (reference sequence). This CDR3 region has 14 residues. The V end lost 8 bases, the J end lost 2 bases, and 16 bases lay between the germline ends. DNA for the CDR3: TGTGCCAGCGCCCGGCAGGGACTTACCTACGAGCAGTACTTC. Its protein product is CASARQGLTYEQYF.

The chain joins TRBV30 to TRBJ2-6; 11 bases match TRBD1. The CDR3 totals 18 residues. Germline CDR1 is GTSNPN and CDR2 is SVGIG (reference sequence). The trim removed 0 bases at V and 2 bases at J, leaving 6 bases unmatched. CDR3 coding DNA: TGTGCCTGGAGTGTAATAAGGACAGGGGGCGCTGGGGCCAACGTCCTGACTTTC. Amino acids: CAWSVIRTGGAGANVLTF.

The J gene is TRBJ1-2, the V gene TRBV6-5; possible D gene TRBD1, 5 bases. The CDR3 spans 15 residues. Trimming removed 4 bases from V and 3 bases from J, with 15 bases in between. Germline loops: CDR1 MNHEY, CDR2 SVGAGI. The CDR3 DNA sequence: TGTGCCAGCAGTTCGACAGTTATCGGTGACTATGGCTACACCTTC. This translates into CASSSTVIGDYGYTF.

The genes are TRBV29-1 and TRBJ1-1; weak D call: TRBD1 (6 bases). The germline V and J ends were trimmed by 5 bases and 2 bases, with 9 bases remaining between them. Germline CDR1 SQVTM, CDR2 ANQGSEA. The CDR3 loop spans 12 amino acids. Written as DNA, the CDR3 is TGCAGCGTTAACAGGGATAACACTGAAGCTTTCTTT. Amino acids: CSVNRDNTEAFF.

The V and J genes are TRBV30 and TRBJ1-2; D uncertain. Trimming pared 3 bases from V and 8 bases from J, leaving 16 bases between. The V gene's germline CDR1 is GTSNPN and CDR2 SVGIG (reference sequence). The CDR3 sequence is 13 residues long. DNA of the CDR3: TGTGCCTGGAGGTTGAATGGAATCGGGGGCTACACCTTC. Translation gives CAWRLNGIGGYTF.